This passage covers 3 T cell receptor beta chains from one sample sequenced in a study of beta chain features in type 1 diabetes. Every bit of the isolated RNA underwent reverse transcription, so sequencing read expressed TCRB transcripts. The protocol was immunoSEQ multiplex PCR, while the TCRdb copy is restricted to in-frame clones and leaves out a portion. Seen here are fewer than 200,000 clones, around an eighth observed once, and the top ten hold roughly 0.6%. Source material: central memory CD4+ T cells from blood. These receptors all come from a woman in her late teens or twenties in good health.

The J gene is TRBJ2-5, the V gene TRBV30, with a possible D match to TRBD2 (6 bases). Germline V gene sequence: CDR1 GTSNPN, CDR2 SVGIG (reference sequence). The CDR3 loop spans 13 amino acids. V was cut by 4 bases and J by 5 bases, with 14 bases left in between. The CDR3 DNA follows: TGTGCCTGGACCCTCGGCGGGGTGGAGACCCAGTACTTC. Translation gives CAWTLGGVETQYF.

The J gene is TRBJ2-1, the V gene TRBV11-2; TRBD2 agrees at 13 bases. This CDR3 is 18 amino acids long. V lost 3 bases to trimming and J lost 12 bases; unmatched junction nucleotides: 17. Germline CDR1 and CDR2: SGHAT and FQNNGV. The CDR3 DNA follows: TGTGCCAGCAGCTTTTCCCCTGGGACTAGCGGGATATCTCGGTCGCAGTTCTTC. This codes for CASSFSPGTSGISRSQFF.

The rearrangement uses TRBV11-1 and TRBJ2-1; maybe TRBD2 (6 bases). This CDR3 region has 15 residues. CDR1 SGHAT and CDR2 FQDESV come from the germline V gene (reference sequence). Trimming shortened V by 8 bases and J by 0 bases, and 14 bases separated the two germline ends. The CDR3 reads CASGKTSISYNEQFF. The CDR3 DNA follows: TGTGCCAGCGGGAAAACTAGCATCTCCTACAATGAGCAGTTCTTC.